This T cell receptor beta chain was sequenced during a study of patients and donors after allogeneic stem cell transplantation. Germline lookup yields CDR1 SGHRS and CDR2 YFSETQ. This CDR3 comprises 15 residues. Trimming shortened V by 4 bases and J by 0 bases, and 11 bases separated the two germline ends. MiXCR was run by TCRdb on the RT-PCR reads, yielding one entry per CDR3 protein. The table lists a few hundred thousand distinct CDR3 sequences, around an eighth of them singletons, with more than 9% in the top ten. The TCR sequence derives from a human donor who was either an allogeneic HSCT recipient or a stem cell or donor lymphocyte infusion donor (not recorded which). It is not recorded whose cells these are; they may come from a transplant donor. The J gene is TRBJ1-3, the V gene TRBV5-1; a possible D gene is TRBD1 (5 bases). Input material: blood, either unsorted or a sorted T cell fraction (not recorded which). The CDR3 DNA is TGCGCCAGCAGCACGGGGACGAGCTCTGGAAACACCATATATTTT. Protein: CASSTGTSSGNTIYF.